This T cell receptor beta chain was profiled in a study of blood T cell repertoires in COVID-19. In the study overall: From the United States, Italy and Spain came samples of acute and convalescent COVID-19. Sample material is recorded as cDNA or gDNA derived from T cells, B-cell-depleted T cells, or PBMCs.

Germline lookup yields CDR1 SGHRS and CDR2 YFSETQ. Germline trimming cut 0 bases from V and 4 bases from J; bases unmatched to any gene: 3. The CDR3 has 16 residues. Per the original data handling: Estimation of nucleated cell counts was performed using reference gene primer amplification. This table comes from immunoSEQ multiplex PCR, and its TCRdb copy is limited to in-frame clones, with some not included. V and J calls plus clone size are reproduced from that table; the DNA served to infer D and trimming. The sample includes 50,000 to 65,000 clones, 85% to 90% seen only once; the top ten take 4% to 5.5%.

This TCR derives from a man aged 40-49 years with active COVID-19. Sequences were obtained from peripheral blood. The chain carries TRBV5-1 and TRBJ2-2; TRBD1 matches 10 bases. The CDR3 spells CASSLGTGGFTGELFF. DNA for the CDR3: TGCGCCAGCAGCTTGGGGACAGGGGGATTCACCGGGGAGCTGTTTTTT.